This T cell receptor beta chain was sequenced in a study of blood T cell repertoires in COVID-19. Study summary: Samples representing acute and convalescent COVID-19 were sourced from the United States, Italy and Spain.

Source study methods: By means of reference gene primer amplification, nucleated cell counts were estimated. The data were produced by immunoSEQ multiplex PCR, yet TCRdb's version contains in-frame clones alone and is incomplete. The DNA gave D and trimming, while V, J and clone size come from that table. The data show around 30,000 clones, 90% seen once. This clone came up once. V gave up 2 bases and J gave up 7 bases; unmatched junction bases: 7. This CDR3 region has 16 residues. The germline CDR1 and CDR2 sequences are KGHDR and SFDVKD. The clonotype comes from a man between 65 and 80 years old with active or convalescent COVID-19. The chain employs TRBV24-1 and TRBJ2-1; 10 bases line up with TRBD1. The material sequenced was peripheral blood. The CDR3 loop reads CATSDSGTGEGNEQFF. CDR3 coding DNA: TGTGCCACCAGTGATTCTGGGACAGGGGAAGGGAATGAGCAGTTCTTC.